Presented here are 31 T cell receptor beta chains from one specimen sequenced in a study of blood T cell repertoires in COVID-19. Generated by immunoSEQ multiplex PCR, the TCRdb table keeps only in-frame clones and is missing some. The table shows about 80,000 clones, with roughly 82% occurring only once. The sample comprised peripheral blood. Source of these receptors: an elderly man with acute or convalescent COVID-19.

The CDR3 is CASSLEGATEAFF. As DNA, the CDR3 is TGTGCCAGCAGCTTGGAGGGGGCCACTGAAGCTTTCTTT. V usage is TRBV5-5 and J usage is TRBJ1-1; 7 nucleotides agree with TRBD1. CDR1 and CDR2 from the germline V gene are SGHKS and YYEKEE (reference sequence). This CDR3 contains 13 residues. J gave up 4 bases and V 0 bases, and 0 bases lay outside the gene matches.

The chain joins TRBV5-1 to TRBJ1-1; 9 bases map to TRBD1. Germline CDR1 SGHRS, CDR2 YFSETQ. There are 15 residues in the CDR3. With 5 bases clipped from V and 5 bases from J, the junction kept 10 bases outside the gene matches. The CDR3 reads CASRPSGQGWTEAFF. The CDR3 coding sequence is TGCGCCAGCAGGCCGTCGGGACAGGGCTGGACTGAAGCTTTCTTT.

The chain couples TRBV5-1 to TRBJ1-1; 8 positions match TRBD1. Germline V gives CDR1 SGHRS, CDR2 YFSETQ. Trimming removed 5 bases from V and 4 bases from J; junction bases left unmatched: 10. The CDR3 contains 15 residues. CDR3 region: CASRETTTGATEAFF. As DNA, the CDR3 is TGCGCCAGCAGGGAAACAACGACAGGGGCCACTGAAGCTTTCTTT. Full variable domain (missing parts from reference TRBV5-1 and TRBJ1-1): KAGVTQTPRYLIKTRGQQVTLSCSPISGHRSVSWYQQTPGQGLQFLFEYFSETQRNKGNFPGRFSGRQFSNSRSEMNVSTLELGDSALYLCASRETTTGATEAFFGQGTRLTVV.

The chain carries TRBV7-3 and TRBJ2-3; D remains ambiguous. The V gene's germline CDR1 is SGHTA and CDR2 FQGTGA. The CDR3 length is 14 residues. The V and J ends lost 5 bases and 0 bases respectively, with 9 bases between them. CDR3 protein: CASSPSVSTDTQYF. The CDR3 region has the DNA TGTGCCAGCAGCCCATCGGTTAGCACAGATACGCAGTATTTT.

The chain has TRBV28 and TRBJ1-2, with D possibly being TRBD1 (6 bases). The germline CDR1 and CDR2 sequences are MDHEN and SYDVKM. This CDR3 comprises 13 residues. Trimming cost V 5 bases and J 4 bases, with 11 bases left between them. CDR3 nucleotides: TGTGCCAGCAGTCCTCGACAGGTCTATGGCTACACCTTC. It specifies CASSPRQVYGYTF.

The chain uses TRBV18 and TRBJ2-7; a possible D gene is TRBD2 (6 bases). The CDR3 extends over 15 amino acids. Trimming cost V 0 bases and J 1 base, with 10 bases left between them. Germline V gives CDR1 KGHSH, CDR2 LQKENI. CDR3 amino acids: CASSPPGGRSYEQYF. The CDR3 region has the DNA TGTGCCAGCTCACCACCCGGGGGAAGGTCCTACGAGCAGTACTTC.

This chain uses TRBV5-4 with TRBJ2-3, with TRBD2 matching 9 bases. J was trimmed by 3 bases and V by 5 bases; bases with no gene match: 7. The CDR3 spans 15 residues. Germline CDR1 and CDR2: SGHNT and YYREEE (reference sequence). The chain's CDR3 is CASRLGRGGTDTQYF. The CDR3 DNA follows: TGTGCCAGCAGACTGGGGCGGGGGGGAACAGATACGCAGTATTTT. Complete variable domain (other parts from reference TRBV5-4 and TRBJ2-3): ETGVTQSPTHLIKTRGQQVTLRCSSQSGHNTVSWYQQALGQGPQFIFQYYREEENGRGNFPPRFSGLQFPNYSSELNVNALELDDSALYLCASRLGRGGTDTQYFGPGTRLTVL.

This clone was observed a handful of times. The chain has TRBV7-3 and TRBJ2-2, with 8 bases identical to TRBD1. V shed 4 bases, J shed 15 bases, and the junction held 16 bases outside the gene matches. The CDR3 totals 15 residues. Per the germline V gene, CDR1 is SGHTA and CDR2 is FQGTGA. As DNA, the CDR3 is TGTGCCAGCAGCTCCGAGGCTAATGACAGGGGTGAGGTGTTTTTT. Encoded protein: CASSSEANDRGEVFF.

The chain uses TRBV4-1 and TRBJ2-3; D possibly corresponds to TRBD2 (6 bases). Germline CDR1 MGHRA, CDR2 YSYEKL. The CDR3 length is 14 residues. Trimming removed 0 bases at V and 4 bases at J, with 8 bases between. In nucleotides, the CDR3 is TGCGCCAGCAGCCAAGATCCGGGGGCAGATACGCAGTATTTT. This encodes CASSQDPGADTQYF.

V and J are TRBV5-1 and TRBJ2-7; possibly TRBD2 for D (6 bases). V was pared by 4 bases and J by 3 bases, with 14 bases between. The CDR3 is 14 residues long. Germline-derived CDR1 and CDR2 are SGHRS and YFSETQ. The CDR3 loop is CASSPGDELYEQYF. In DNA form, the CDR3 reads TGCGCCAGCAGCCCGGGGGACGAACTCTACGAGCAGTACTTC.

The genes are TRBV12-3 or TRBV12-4 and TRBJ1-1; weak D call: TRBD1 (5 bases). The CDR3 length is 13 residues. V was cut by 1 base and J by 3 bases, with 6 bases left in between. The CDR3 loop reads CASSLGGDTEAFF. CDR3 in DNA: TGTGCCAGCAGTTTAGGGGGGGACACTGAAGCTTTCTTT.

The gene calls are TRBV5-6 and TRBJ1-5; no definite D call. Germline lookup yields CDR1 SGHDT and CDR2 YYEEEE. The CDR3 consists of 12 residues. With 2 bases removed from V and 5 bases from J, the gap between germline ends came to 5 bases. The CDR3 region has the DNA TGTGCCAGCAGCTTTCGGGATCAGCCCCAGCATTTT. It translates to CASSFRDQPQHF.

To note about this clone: Its ends do not fully match the called genes, so a read error is possible. The chain employs TRBV6-6 and TRBJ1-1; the match to TRBD1 covers 9 bases. The germline V gene has CDR1 MNHNY and CDR2 SVGAGI (reference sequence). CDR3 size: 14 residues. The CDR3 loop reads CASSSGTGNPEAFF. DNA of the CDR3: TGTGCCAGCAGTTCAGGGACAGGGAACCCTGAAGCTTTCTTT.

The rearrangement uses TRBV7-6 and TRBJ1-1; TRBD1 agrees at 8 bases. Germline V gene sequence: CDR1 SGHVS, CDR2 FNYEAQ. Trimming took 1 base from V and 7 from J; bases not matched to a gene: 17. The CDR3 sequence is 18 residues long. The CDR3 nucleotides read TGTGCCAGCAGCTTAGGAGTTTTTAGCGCGGACAGGGCAAATGAAGCTTTCTTT. This codes for CASSLGVFSADRANEAFF.

The V gene is TRBV7-8, the J gene TRBJ2-3; a weak D match, TRBD2 (5 bases). Trimming removed 5 bases from V and 0 bases from J, with 18 bases in between. In germline, CDR1 is SGHVS, CDR2 FQNEAQ. The CDR3 runs to 17 residues. The CDR3, as DNA: TGTGCCAGCAGCCCACAGAGGGTGCTCACGAGCACAGATACGCAGTATTTT. It translates to CASSPQRVLTSTDTQYF. The full variable domain, in which reference TRBV7-8 and TRBJ2-3 provide the parts outside the CDR3, is GAGVSQSPRYKVAKRGQDVALRCDPISGHVSLFWYQQALGQGPEFLTYFQNEAQLDKSGLPSDRFFAERPEGSVSTLKIQRTQQEDSAVYLCASSPQRVLTSTDTQYFGPGTRLTVL.

The chain employs TRBV6-1 and TRBJ1-2; perhaps TRBD1 as D (6 bases). Germline V gives CDR1 MNHNS, CDR2 SASEGT. The CDR3 sequence is 14 residues long. V was trimmed by 1 base and J by 2 bases, leaving 8 bases between them. Here the CDR3 DNA reads TGTGCCAGCAGTGAAGGAACAGGGAACTATGGCTACACCTTC. Translation gives CASSEGTGNYGYTF.

This chain uses TRBV7-6 with TRBJ1-1; TRBD1 might be the D (5 bases). This CDR3 comprises 15 residues. Trimming pared 4 bases from V and 1 base from J, leaving 13 bases between. Germline loops: CDR1 SGHVS, CDR2 FNYEAQ. CDR3 sequence: CASSSGGLPNTEAFF. The CDR3 DNA is TGTGCCAGCAGCTCGGGGGGACTCCCGAACACTGAAGCTTTCTTT.

The genes are TRBV11-1 and TRBJ2-1; unclear D gene. The CDR3 contains 15 residues. V lost 5 bases to trimming and J lost 1 base, with 12 bases between them. CDR1 SGHAT and CDR2 FQDESV come from the germline V gene (reference sequence). CDR3 loop: CASSGVARSYNEQFF. CDR3 sequence (DNA): TGTGCCAGCAGCGGAGTGGCGCGGTCCTACAATGAGCAGTTCTTC.

The gene calls are TRBV9 and TRBJ1-5, with 7 bases identical to TRBD1. The CDR3 is made up of 14 amino acids. CDR1 and CDR2 (germline): SGDLS, YYNGEE. The ends lost 3 bases at V and 4 bases at J; junction bases unmatched: 4. In nucleotides, the CDR3 is TGTGCCAGCAGCGCCGGGACAGAAAATCAGCCCCAGCATTTT. Its translation: CASSAGTENQPQHF.

V and J are TRBV2 and TRBJ2-2; TRBD1 aligns across 7 bases. J was trimmed by 0 bases and V by 6 bases; bases with no gene match: 7. The CDR3 covers 16 residues. CDR1 is SNHLY, CDR2 FYNNEI, per germline. Here the CDR3 reads CASSRDSPPNTGELFF. CDR3 nucleotide sequence: TGTGCCAGCAGCCGGGACAGCCCCCCGAACACCGGGGAGCTGTTTTTT. The variable domain in full, completed from reference TRBV2 and TRBJ2-2, reads EPEVTQTPSHQVTQMGQEVILRCVPISNHLYFYWYRQILGQKVEFLVSFYNNEISEKSEIFDDQFSVERPDGSNFTLKIRSTKLEDSAMYFCASSRDSPPNTGELFFGEGSRLTVL.

This clone turned up a few times. The chain is built from TRBV7-2 and TRBJ1-6; 8 bases map to TRBD1. Germline V gene sequence: CDR1 SGHTA, CDR2 FQGNSA. This CDR3 is 14 amino acids long. V was pared by 5 bases and J by 7 bases, with 4 bases of the junction left unmatched. DNA for the CDR3: TGTGCCAGCAGCGTGGACAGGGCCAATTCACCCCTCCACTTT. It yields the protein CASSVDRANSPLHF. Full variable domain (rest looked up from reference TRBV7-2 and TRBJ1-6): GAGVSQSPSNKVTEKGKDVELRCDPISGHTALYWYRQSLGQGLEFLIYFQGNSAPDKSGLPSDRFSAERTGGSVSTLTIQRTQQEDSAVYLCASSVDRANSPLHFGNGTRLTVT.

This chain uses TRBV24-1 with TRBJ2-5; TRBD2 aligns across 11 bases. The CDR3 has 14 amino acids. Trimming at V came to 7 bases and at J to 5 bases, leaving 5 bases not matched to a gene. Germline lookup yields CDR1 KGHDR and CDR2 SFDVKD. The DNA for the CDR3 is TGTGCCACCAGAGGTAGCGGGGGGGAGGAGACCCAGTACTTC. As protein: CATRGSGGEETQYF.

This chain links TRBV12-3 or TRBV12-4 with TRBJ1-1; TRBD1 matches at 8 bases. Trimming cost V 6 bases and J 4 bases; bases outside gene matches: 4. The length of the CDR3 is 13 residues. CDR3 amino acids: CASRKTGGTEAFF. The CDR3 nucleotides read TGTGCCAGCAGAAAAACAGGGGGCACTGAAGCTTTCTTT.

This clone was detected only once. This chain connects TRBV5-4 to TRBJ1-2; 7 nucleotides line up with TRBD1. Germline CDR1 SGHNT, CDR2 YYREEE (reference sequence). With 4 bases clipped from V and 2 bases from J, the junction kept 8 bases outside the gene matches. The CDR3 extends over 15 amino acids. For the CDR3, the DNA is TGTGCCAGCAGCCACCCCGGACAGGCGAACTATGGCTACACCTTC. It codes for CASSHPGQANYGYTF. Using reference TRBV5-4 and TRBJ1-2 for the parts outside the CDR3, the full variable domain is ETGVTQSPTHLIKTRGQQVTLRCSSQSGHNTVSWYQQALGQGPQFIFQYYREEENGRGNFPPRFSGLQFPNYSSELNVNALELDDSALYLCASSHPGQANYGYTFGSGTRLTVV.

This chain connects TRBV5-4 to TRBJ2-3, with TRBD2 matching over 10 bases. V trimming: 0 bases; J trimming: 6 bases; junction bases outside the gene matches: 7. CDR1 is SGHNT, CDR2 YYREEE, per germline (reference sequence). This CDR3 has 16 residues. CDR3 amino acids: CASSLGSGGASDTQYF. The CDR3 region has the DNA TGTGCCAGCAGCTTGGGGAGCGGGGGGGCATCGGATACGCAGTATTTT. The entire variable domain, with the rest obtained from reference TRBV5-4 and TRBJ2-3, is as follows: ETGVTQSPTHLIKTRGQQVTLRCSSQSGHNTVSWYQQALGQGPQFIFQYYREEENGRGNFPPRFSGLQFPNYSSELNVNALELDDSALYLCASSLGSGGASDTQYFGPGTRLTVL.

The V call is TRBV7-2, the J call TRBJ1-5; perhaps TRBD1 as D (6 bases). Germline V gene data show CDR1 as SGHTA and CDR2 as FQGNSA. The CDR3 covers 15 residues. V was pared by 5 bases and J by 4 bases, with 15 bases between. The CDR3 nucleotides are TGTGCCAGCAGCCCGGAAGGACAGATTAATCAGCCCCAGCATTTT. Its protein is CASSPEGQINQPQHF.

The chain carries TRBV19 and TRBJ1-5; 8 bases map to TRBD1. CDR1 and CDR2 from the germline V gene are LNHDA and SQIVND (reference sequence). V was pared by 3 bases and J by 5 bases, with 6 bases of the junction left unmatched. This CDR3 is built from 15 residues. The CDR3, as DNA: TGTGCCAGTAGTATGGGCAGGGGACAGGATCAGCCCCAGCATTTT. It encodes CASSMGRGQDQPQHF.

In DNA, the CDR3 is TGTGCCACCAGTGATTCTAGGGGGGGCCGTGGCTACACCTTC. It translates to CATSDSRGGRGYTF. The chain recombines TRBV24-1 with TRBJ1-2, with D possibly TRBD1 on 6 matching bases. The CDR3 has 14 amino acids. Trimming left V 2 bases short and J 7 bases short, with 13 bases between. Germline loops: CDR1 KGHDR, CDR2 SFDVKD.

This sequence joins TRBV5-8 and TRBJ1-2, with 8 bases fitting TRBD1. Germline trimming cut 1 base from V and 2 bases from J; bases unmatched to any gene: 4. Germline CDR1 is SGHTS and CDR2 is YDEGEE. CDR3 length: 15 residues. The CDR3 reads CASSLQGTGNYGYTF. DNA of the CDR3: TGTGCCAGCAGCTTGCAAGGGACAGGCAACTATGGCTACACCTTC.

The table lists this clone with a count of one. The chain has TRBV7-8 and TRBJ1-4, with 7 nucleotides matching TRBD1. Germline lookup yields CDR1 SGHVS and CDR2 FQNEAQ. V trimming: 6 bases; J trimming: 5 bases; junction bases outside the gene matches: 9. This CDR3 comprises 15 residues. CDR3 sequence reads: CASSYSGGTNEKLFF. The CDR3 coding sequence is TGTGCCAGCAGTTACTCAGGGGGAACGAATGAAAAACTGTTTTTT.

This chain joins TRBV7-2 and TRBJ2-5; maybe TRBD2 (7 bases). The germline V gene has CDR1 SGHTA and CDR2 FQGNSA. V was clipped by 1 base and J by 5 bases, with 14 bases between them. CDR3 length equals 15 residues. The CDR3 DNA follows: TGTGCCAGCAGCTTAGGTGGGGGGGGCGTGGAGACCCAGTACTTC. Protein sequence: CASSLGGGGVETQYF.